This T cell receptor beta chain was observed in a study of long-term antiretroviral therapy in people with HIV. Study findings and constraints: Despite increasing after ART, diversity remained lower than that of transplant donor controls. All blood samples came from the years 2004 to 2017, possibly under older ART regimens.

Trimming took off 4 bases at V and 10 bases at J, with 12 bases between the two ends. Germline V lookup: CDR1 SGDLS, CDR2 YYNGEE. The CDR3 is made up of 13 amino acids. Participants living with HIV all received treatment in the United States. Every specimen provided 1-10 million cryopreserved PBMC before DNA extraction took place. About this clone: Its antigen is currently unknown.

An immunoSEQ assay, version v3.0, was performed at survey level. Using immunoSEQ multiplex PCR, the repertoire was profiled, and TCRdb retains in-frame clones only, with some absent. The top ten clones hold 4% of a sample with about 39,000 clones, around 85% of them seen once. Sequences were derived from unsorted PBMCs, sampled 1.2 years after starting antiretroviral therapy. This sequence joins TRBV9 and TRBJ1-6; possibly TRBD1 for D (5 bases). This TCR was recovered from a woman aged 45 to 65 with HIV. This chain's CDR3 is CASSPQRDSPLHF. The CDR3 region has the DNA TGTGCCAGCAGCCCACAGAGGGACTCACCCCTCCACTTT.